This TCR beta chain is drawn from a study of shared T cell receptors in the human thymus. Germline CDR1 reads SGHDT; CDR2 reads YYEEEE. The CDR3 extends over 12 amino acids. V lost 7 bases, J lost 0 bases, and 4 bases lay in between. Assay used: immunoSEQ multiplex PCR; TCRdb lists only in-frame clones, some missing. Among around 67,000 clones listed, 90% to 95% were seen once. Sample: thymocytes. The receptor was derived from a human donor. The gene calls are TRBV5-6 and TRBJ2-2; D remains unclear. The CDR3 DNA follows: TGTGCCAGCGGGCCGAACACCGGGGAGCTGTTTTTT. The encoded protein is CASGPNTGELFF.